A single sample is the source of the 3 T cell receptor beta chains below, sequenced in a study of blood T cell repertoires in COVID-19. The repertoire was sequenced with immunoSEQ multiplex PCR; TCRdb's copy has only in-frame clones and lacks some. The table has under 250,000 clones, 84% seen once. Sequenced sample: peripheral blood. Receptors originate from a woman aged 40 to 50 who had recovered from COVID-19.

The chain has TRBV6-6 and TRBJ1-1; 8 bases match TRBD1. The V gene's germline CDR1 is MNHNY and CDR2 SVGAGI (reference sequence). The junction had 5 bases not matched to a gene; V was cut back by 4 bases and J by 1 base. The length of the CDR3 is 15 residues. CDR3 nucleotides: TGTGCCAGCAGTTTCCTGCAGGGGGCGAACACTGAAGCTTTCTTT. This codes for CASSFLQGANTEAFF.

J is TRBJ1-2 and V is TRBV7-2, with 9 bases lining up with TRBD1. V dropped 6 bases and J dropped 4; count of bases not matched to a gene: 3. This CDR3 spans 13 amino acids. Germline loops: CDR1 SGHTA, CDR2 FQGNSA. In DNA form, the CDR3 reads TGTGCCAGCAGACAGACAGGGGGCTATGGCTACACCTTC. This translates into CASRQTGGYGYTF.

The chain employs TRBV3-1 (or the pseudogene TRBV3-2) and TRBJ1-4, with D tentatively TRBD1 (6 bases). V gave up 3 bases and J gave up 0 bases, with 11 bases separating them. The CDR3 spans 16 residues. Germline V gene data show CDR1 as LGHDT and CDR2 as YNNKEL (reference sequence). CDR3 nucleotides: TGTGCCAGCAGCCATCGACAGGAGTCAACTAATGAAAAACTGTTTTTT. Translated, it gives CASSHRQESTNEKLFF.